This T cell receptor (beta chain) stems from a study of early T cells in non-severe SARS-CoV-2 infection. About the research overall: The input, bulk RNA from unsorted whole blood, was sequenced, and chains were unpaired.

Molecules of cDNA were individually given unique molecular identifiers that were attached to them. TCRdb re-called the 5' RACE reads with MiXCR, one entry per CDR3 protein. The profile shows roughly 120,000 distinct CDR3 sequences, about 15% of them singletons. Study results and limitations: VDJdb-based annotation leaned toward anti-spike CD8 responses and missed private and CD4 specificities.

With respect to this clonotype: The antigen is not known.

Specimen: whole blood. The clonotype comes from an adult who was a healthcare worker with PCR-confirmed SARS-CoV-2 infection or an uninfected control (not recorded which).

The CDR3 DNA is TGTGCCAGCAGTAAGGGACAGGCCGTCTACGAGCAGTACTTC. This sequence encodes CASSKGQAVYEQYF. V usage is TRBV9 and J usage is TRBJ2-7, with TRBD1 identical over 8 bases. From germline, CDR1 is SGDLS and CDR2 YYNGEE. The V segment lost 5 bases and the J segment 3 bases; nucleotides outside the gene matches: 7. This CDR3 comprises 14 residues. Complete variable domain (other parts from reference TRBV9 and TRBJ2-7): DSGVTQTPKHLITATGQRVTLRCSPRSGDLSVYWYQQSLDQGLQFLIQYYNGEERAKGNILERFSAQQFPDLHSELNLSSLELGDSALYFCASSKGQAVYEQYFGPGTRLTVT.